This passage covers 26 T cell receptor beta chains from one sample sequenced in a study of CD8 T cells in Susac syndrome. Random hexamers were used to reverse transcribe about 0.45 to 1 ug of RNA. TCRdb reprocessed the immunoSEQ multiplex PCR reads with MiXCR, giving one entry per CDR3 protein. The sample lists 300,000 to 350,000 distinct CDR3 sequences, about 91% occurring once. Specimen: CD4+ T cells from PBMCs. These receptors were taken from a human donor with multiple sclerosis.

The V and J genes are TRBV3-1 and TRBJ2-3; the D gene is possibly TRBD1 (5 bases). Trimming left V 3 bases short and J 6 bases short, with 16 bases between. The CDR3 runs to 15 residues. The V gene's germline CDR1 is LGHDT and CDR2 YNNKEL (reference sequence). The CDR3 reads CASSQGRTSRDTQYF. CDR3 sequence (DNA): TGTGCCAGCAGCCAGGGTCGGACAAGCAGGGATACGCAGTATTTT.

The chain has TRBV3-1 and TRBJ1-1; D perhaps matches TRBD1 (5 bases). The V end lost 2 bases, the J end lost 1 base, and 11 bases lay between the germline ends. Germline V gives CDR1 LGHDT, CDR2 YNNKEL (reference sequence). The CDR3 runs 15 residues. The CDR3 here is CASSQSDSQNTEAFF. The CDR3 DNA is TGTGCCAGCAGCCAAAGCGACAGCCAGAACACTGAAGCTTTCTTT.

The rearrangement joins TRBV10-3 to TRBJ1-2; D gene ambiguous. The CDR3 spans 13 residues. CDR1 ENHRY and CDR2 SYGVKD come from the germline V gene. The V end was cut by 2 bases, the J end by 4 bases, with 8 bases between. The DNA for the CDR3 is TGTGCCATCAGTGAGGAGGAATTCTATGGCTACACCTTC. Translation gives CAISEEEFYGYTF.

This clonotype was detected once. This sequence joins TRBV10-3 and TRBJ2-4; D might be TRBD2 (5 bases). Germline CDR1 ENHRY, CDR2 SYGVKD. V shed 10 bases and J shed 8 bases, with 18 bases lying between them. This CDR3 is 13 amino acids long. The CDR3 protein is CATSRGERDIQYF. In DNA, the CDR3 is TGTGCCACTTCCCGAGGAGAGAGGGACATTCAGTACTTC.

This chain connects TRBV27 to TRBJ1-6; D is unresolved. CDR1 is MNHEY, CDR2 SMNVEV, per germline (reference sequence). The CDR3 totals 16 residues. V was trimmed by 8 bases and J by 1 base, leaving 15 bases between them. DNA of the CDR3: TGTGCCAGCCGCTTAGACGAGGGTTCCTATAATTCACCCCTCCACTTT. Protein product: CASRLDEGSYNSPLHF.

CDR3 in DNA: TGTGCCAGCACCCCCGGAAAGTCACCGACACCTAAGAACACTGAAGCTTTCTTT. Amino acids: CASTPGKSPTPKNTEAFF. The chain links TRBV12-3 or TRBV12-4 to TRBJ1-1; no clear D gene. V dropped 7 bases and J dropped 1 base, with 25 bases sitting between them. This CDR3 is 18 amino acids long.

The CDR3 nucleotides read TGTGCCACCAAATTAAGCGGGGGGGCTTTCAATGAGCAGTTCTTC. Translation: CATKLSGGAFNEQFF. This chain joins TRBV6-4 and TRBJ2-1; 10 bases align to TRBD2. After removal of 10 bases from V and 6 bases from J, the junction contained 12 bases not matched to a gene. Germline loops: CDR1 MRHNA, CDR2 SNTAGT. The CDR3 is 15 residues long.

The V call is TRBV7-3, the J call TRBJ1-1; TRBD1 is a possible D gene (5 bases). V shed 5 bases and J shed 0 bases, with 13 bases lying between them. Germline CDR1 is SGHTA and CDR2 is FQGTGA. The CDR3 consists of 15 residues. In nucleotides, the CDR3 is TGTGCCAGCAGCGTAGAACCGGGGGTGAACACTGAAGCTTTCTTT. Its translation is CASSVEPGVNTEAFF.

This clonotype showed up just a few times. The CDR3 nucleotides are TGTGCCTGGAGTCGACGGGGGACTAACACCGGGGAGCTGTTTTTT. This sequence encodes CAWSRRGTNTGELFF. J is TRBJ2-2 and V is TRBV30, with D possibly matching TRBD2 (6 bases). V was clipped by 2 bases and J by 2 bases, with 12 bases between them. Per germline, CDR1 GTSNPN and CDR2 SVGIG (reference sequence). The CDR3 runs to 15 residues.

The CDR3 sequence: CSARGGRKGPLYNEQFF. The DNA of the CDR3 is TGCAGTGCTAGGGGTGGGCGCAAGGGGCCTTTATACAATGAGCAGTTCTTC. This sequence joins TRBV20-1 and TRBJ2-1; tentative D call: TRBD1 (5 bases). V lost 3 bases, J lost 4 bases, and 22 bases lay in between. The CDR3 consists of 17 residues. Germline V CDR1 and CDR2: DFQATT, SNEGSKA (reference sequence).

The CDR3 DNA reads as TGTGCCAGCAGACGGACAGCCGCTAGCACAGATACGCAGTATTTT. It specifies CASRRTAASTDTQYF. This chain joins TRBV6-5 and TRBJ2-3, with a tentative D call TRBD1 (6 bases). The germline V and J ends were trimmed by 6 bases and 0 bases, with 13 bases remaining between them. The CDR3 is 15 amino acids. CDR1 is MNHEY, CDR2 SVGAGI, per germline.

This sequence joins TRBV5-1 and TRBJ2-3, with 7 bases identical to TRBD2. V was pared by 4 bases and J by 1 base, with 9 bases of the junction left unmatched. Germline loops: CDR1 SGHRS, CDR2 YFSETQ. The CDR3 covers 16 residues. CDR3 loop: CASSIGTSERTDTQYF. The CDR3 bases are TGCGCCAGCAGCATCGGAACTAGCGAACGCACAGATACGCAGTATTTT.

This clonotype was counted a single time. The chain combines TRBV7-2 with TRBJ2-7; TRBD1 matches 7 bases. The CDR3 contains 14 residues. Germline CDR1 is SGHTA and CDR2 is FQGNSA. The J segment lost 1 base and the V segment lost 5 bases, leaving 5 bases of the junction unmatched. The CDR3 nucleotides read TGTGCCAGCAGCATATCGGGACAGTCCTACGAGCAGTACTTC. It translates to CASSISGQSYEQYF.

V is TRBV11-2 and J is TRBJ2-1; D is tentatively TRBD1 or TRBD2 (5 bases each). Trimming stripped 3 bases from V and 10 bases from J, with 19 bases between. Per germline, CDR1 SGHAT and CDR2 FQNNGV. The CDR3 covers 15 residues. The CDR3 DNA reads as TGTGCCAGCAGCTTGGAACCCGGGGCCCAATGGGAGCAGTTCTTC. As protein: CASSLEPGAQWEQFF.

The chain recombines TRBV7-2 with TRBJ2-7, with 7 bases lining up with TRBD2. The V segment lost 5 bases and the J segment 2 bases; nucleotides outside the gene matches: 12. The CDR3 totals 16 residues. In germline, CDR1 is SGHTA, CDR2 FQGNSA. CDR3 coding DNA: TGTGCCAGCAGCCCGGGGGGAGGGCGCACCGCCTACGAGCAGTACTTC. It yields the protein CASSPGGGRTAYEQYF. Drawing the rest from reference TRBV7-2 and TRBJ2-7, the complete variable domain is GAGVSQSPSNKVTEKGKDVELRCDPISGHTALYWYRQSLGQGLEFLIYFQGNSAPDKSGLPSDRFSAERTGGSVSTLTIQRTQQEDSAVYLCASSPGGGRTAYEQYFGPGTRLTVT.

The gene calls are TRBV18 and TRBJ1-3, with a tentative D call TRBD1 (5 bases). Germline values: CDR1 KGHSH, CDR2 LQKENI. The length of the CDR3 is 16 residues. The V end was cut by 6 bases, the J end by 2 bases, with 17 bases between. The DNA for the CDR3 is TGTGCCAGCTCCCCGACGGGGGGGAACCCTGGAAACACCATATATTTT. It codes for CASSPTGGNPGNTIYF.

The chain carries TRBV6-6 and TRBJ2-7; D could derive from TRBD1 or TRBD2 (5 bases each). The germline V and J ends were trimmed by 6 bases and 0 bases, with 12 bases remaining between them. The length of the CDR3 is 14 residues. Germline CDR1 MNHNY, CDR2 SVGAGI (reference sequence). CDR3 bases: TGTGCCAGCAGGTGGGCAGGGAGCTCCTACGAGCAGTACTTC. Protein: CASRWAGSSYEQYF.

This sequence joins TRBV5-4 and TRBJ2-2, with D possibly matching TRBD1 (6 bases). Germline V lookup: CDR1 SGHNT, CDR2 YYREEE (reference sequence). The CDR3 extends over 15 amino acids. The ends were cut back, 1 base at V and 6 bases at J, with 13 bases in the middle. This chain's CDR3 is CASSLTGRDAGELFF. As DNA, the CDR3 is TGTGCCAGCAGCTTGACAGGGAGAGACGCCGGGGAGCTGTTTTTT.

The chain joins TRBV29-1 to TRBJ2-3; D gene unclear. From germline, CDR1 is SQVTM and CDR2 ANQGSEA. The CDR3 extends over 13 amino acids. V shed 2 bases and J shed 3 bases, with 9 bases lying between them. The CDR3 coding sequence is TGCAGCGTTGAACCCTATGGGACAGATACGCAGTATTTT. Translation gives CSVEPYGTDTQYF.

This chain links TRBV19 with TRBJ2-2; 9 positions agree with TRBD1. CDR1 is LNHDA, CDR2 SQIVND, per germline (reference sequence). The CDR3 contains 15 residues. J was trimmed by 5 bases and V by 6 bases; bases with no gene match: 7. CDR3 coding DNA: TGTGCCAGTAGGGAACAGGGGGCGCGTACCGGGGAGCTGTTTTTT. This sequence encodes CASREQGARTGELFF.

The rearrangement uses TRBV4-1 and TRBJ2-1; 9 bases align to TRBD2. The CDR3 consists of 15 residues. Germline V gives CDR1 MGHRA, CDR2 YSYEKL. V gave up 0 bases and J gave up 8 bases; unmatched junction bases: 5. The CDR3 bases are TGCGCCAGCAGCCAAGAAAGGGGACTAGCAGATGAGCAGTTCTTC. Amino acids: CASSQERGLADEQFF.

V and J are TRBV29-1 and TRBJ2-6; D is ambiguous. The germline CDR1 and CDR2 sequences are SQVTM and ANQGSEA. V lost 7 bases to trimming and J lost 1 base, with 8 bases between them. The CDR3 length is 13 residues. This CDR3 reads CSATPSGANVLTF. DNA for the CDR3: TGCAGCGCGACCCCTTCTGGGGCCAACGTCCTGACTTTC.

This clonotype was recorded only once. This rearrangement joins TRBV10-3 to TRBJ2-3; no reliable D call. V shed 6 bases and J shed 2 bases, with 12 bases lying between them. CDR1 and CDR2 from the germline V gene are ENHRY and SYGVKD. The CDR3 length is 14 residues. In DNA form, the CDR3 reads TGTGCCATCAGGGAATCGGGCTCCACAGATACGCAGTATTTT. Residues: CAIRESGSTDTQYF.

The J gene is TRBJ1-6, the V gene TRBV30, with a tentative D call TRBD1 (5 bases). The V gene's germline CDR1 is GTSNPN and CDR2 SVGIG (reference sequence). V was clipped by 0 bases and J by 0 bases, with 9 bases between them. CDR3 size: 16 residues. Written as DNA, the CDR3 is TGTGCCTGGAGTGTAAGGGGCCCCTCCTATAATTCACCCCTCCACTTT. This codes for CAWSVRGPSYNSPLHF.

The J gene is TRBJ2-3, the V gene TRBV12-3 or TRBV12-4; perhaps D is TRBD1 or TRBD2 (6 bases each). The CDR3 sequence is 19 residues long. V gave up 1 base and J gave up 3 bases, with 23 bases separating them. This CDR3 reads CASSLELGQRGGLTDTQYF. In DNA form, the CDR3 reads TGTGCCAGCAGTTTAGAATTAGGCCAGAGAGGGGGGTTGACAGATACGCAGTATTTT.

This chain links TRBV24-1 with TRBJ2-5, with D perhaps matching TRBD2 (6 bases). The germline CDR1 and CDR2 sequences are KGHDR and SFDVKD. Deletions cut 12 bases from V and 4 bases from J, with 20 bases between. The CDR3 totals 14 residues. CDR3 nucleotide sequence: TGTGCCCCTGGGGCGGGAAGTATCCGAGAGACCCAGTACTTC. It specifies CAPGAGSIRETQYF.